This T cell receptor beta chain came from a study of T cell responses to AZD1222 COVID-19 vaccine (dated by TCRdb to about 2021). Broadly, across the study: TCR sequencing was performed for 230 to 250 trial participants, of whom roughly 200 were given two doses of AZD1222 and roughly 25 were given two doses of MenACWY control vaccine. Trial participants were enrolled by age into subgroups of 18-55, 56-69 and 70-plus years, and around 150, 28 and 57 TCR-sequenced participants, respectively, were included in these subgroups. Broad study findings and their caveats: Conclusions about previously exposed vaccinees are limited because only six or seven AZD1222 recipients were SARS-CoV-2 seropositive at baseline. The 56-69-year group was small, and its depth increase did not reach significance, likely because of low power. After two AZD1222 doses, both the breadth and the depth of spike-specific TCRs were significantly higher than at day 0 and than in MenACWY recipients. Epitopes outside the regions mutated in the B.1.351 and B.1.1.7 variants were reportedly recognized by nearly half of the unique spike-specific TCRs. Vaccine-associated CD4 TCRs spanned the whole spike protein, with dominant responses in regions 160-218 and 743-854. Because no day 14 peak-response samples were available, repertoires were characterized only after the peak T cell response. Participants were mostly white British and included more females than males, and it was suggested by the authors that clonal diversity may have been underestimated.

The CDR3 regions of human TCRbeta chains were subjected to immunosequencing. The original methods were these. Repertoire TCRs were checked for matches against a reference library of SARS-CoV-2-specific TCRs that had been generated using the MIRA antigen-specificity platform. Breadth was defined as the fraction of unique TCRs that were SARS-CoV-2-associated, and depth was defined as the fraction of total T cells that were SARS-CoV-2-associated. Using the MIRA data, each spike-specific TCR was assigned both to the spike region to which the TCR was reactive and to a CD4 or CD8 class. Log10-transformed breadth and depth values were compared by one-way ANOVA with Sidak's multiple comparisons tests. TCRdb took this table from immuneACCESS and kept in-frame rearrangements with V and J called. Such tables lack part of the clones; where checked against another copy, unresolved V genes explain under half of the gap, and the rest is unexplained. D and trimming were read from the DNA, whereas the V and J calls and clone size are those reported in that table. For this sample there are roughly 100,000 clones; approximately 91% appear just once. In total, the top ten clones hold roughly 8% of the sample.

The sample's time point label, in plain terms: about 28 days (+/-7) after the second vaccine dose. AZD1222 recipients given second doses at about 4 weeks or at about 12 weeks were pooled, since spike-specific TCR depth and breadth were not found to differ between the two schedules. Vaccinee samples were obtained from the UK trials COV001 and COV002, which included a single-blind randomized controlled phase 2/3 trial of AZD1222 (ChAdOx1 nCoV-19) in healthy adults. Trial participant PBMC samples were collected at day 0 and day 28 after the second dose for TCRbeta chain sequencing. As regards this clone: Its antigen remains unidentified. Base qualities are not at hand, and no much larger clone is one base apart.

The germline V gene sets CDR1 to SGHTA and CDR2 to FQGNSA. From the cysteine through the phenylalanine, the CDR3 covers 15 amino acids. Solely the CDR3 DNA is kept, with 45 bases framed from the first base. Germline trimming amounts to 2 bases on V and 4 bases on J, with 3 as the count of junction bases outside the gene matches. The rearrangement combines TRBV7-2 with TRBJ2-5; TRBD2 fits 11 bases in the junction. The sequence derives from an adult who received the AZD1222 COVID-19 vaccine. The specimen comprised peripheral blood, sampled 28 days after the second AZD1222 dose. The CDR3: CASSLQGLAGETQYF. The nucleotides read TGTGCCAGCAGCTTACAAGGACTAGCGGGAGAGACCCAGTACTTC.